This T cell receptor (beta chain) was obtained from a study of cytomegalovirus exposure and HLA in healthy donors (dated by TCRdb to about 2017). At the level of the whole study: An earlier analysis of some 620 of the donors reported under 300 Gb of sequence data and roughly 120 million unique TCR beta sequences obtained from some 200 million T cells. The study combined high-throughput TCR immunosequencing, statistical association of individual TCRs with disease status, and machine learning to predict cytomegalovirus infection status. Donor age, sex, ethnicity and CMV serostatus were compiled alongside the repertoire data. A separate validation cohort of 100 to 150 different subjects was used in addition to the roughly 700-subject first cohort. In the later analysis, no new phenotypic data were used to find candidate immune exposures; instead, reliance was placed on TCR beta sequences and their occurrence across donors. The study profiled the T cell repertoires of about 640 subjects by immunosequencing and related them to cytomegalovirus serostatus. Among about 400 genotyped donors of the cohort, an average of approximately 240,000 unique TCR beta nucleotide sequences was sequenced per donor, of which about 20% were non-productive. Approximately 300 gigabases of sequencing data and approximately 85 million unique TCR sequences were included in an early release covering about 600 HLA-typed donors. A handful of DR-DQ haplotypes were handled as single units for association and clustering because linkage in the cohort was strong. HLA typing covered class I and class II loci at four-digit resolution. The study aimed to test whether cataloging public T cell receptors could reveal signatures of past pathogen exposure. The number of typed donors differed by locus: about 620-640 for A, B, C, DRB1 and DQB1; 522 for DQA1; 606 for DPA1; and 450 to 480 for DPB1. In an earlier analysis of about 590 of the donors, high-throughput TCR beta sequencing was used to judge whether each TCR beta V gene segment behaved as functional or pseudogenic. All discovery cohort repertoires had been generated using a single sequencing platform. Genome-wide SNP genotypes for about 55% of the roughly 670 donors were used in a later genetic analysis, which treated that subset as a discovery cohort. A later analysis re-analyzed previously published TCR beta repertoires from roughly 600 donors and added high-resolution HLA genotyping to study TCR occurrence patterns. Among the roughly 410 genotyped donors, approximately 77% belonged to the genetic ancestry cluster associated with self-reported Caucasian donors. Beyond this particular receptor, the publication reports: A later analysis reported that several top co-occurrence clusters appeared linked to parvovirus B19, influenza, CMV and Epstein-Barr virus. The study listed around 160 TCR beta chains as associated with cytomegalovirus. In a later genetic analysis, a missense DCLRE1C variant was associated with V-gene and J-gene trimming of TCR beta chains, and the association was replicated in an independent cohort. The sequencing pipeline was judged likely to have produced a cluster of highly shared sequence variants as a technical artifact. The earlier analysis of nearly 600 of the donors excluded roughly 16 rarely observed V segments, including chromosome 9 orphons, because counts were too low. According to a later genetic analysis, donors in an Asian-associated ancestry cluster had fewer N-insertions in productive TCRs than the roughly 700-donor mean. Correlated functional status among segregating V segments might be attributable to linkage disequilibrium, but an unknown experimental factor could not be ruled out. In a later analysis, HLA-associated TCR beta chains were found to be more clonally expanded and to have lower generation probabilities than equally common non-associated chains. The classifier was reported to diagnose cytomegalovirus status with high specificity and sensitivity in both the original cohort and the validation cohort. This cohort had only TCR beta chains sequenced, and the lack of alpha or paired-chain data limited which features could be detected. When HLA alleles, especially DR and DQ, strongly co-occurred, TCR associations were difficult to assign to individual alleles. In vitro tests confirmed that a few of the cytomegalovirus-associated TCR beta chains recognize cytomegalovirus antigens. The presence/absence analyses assumed that sequencing depth was roughly uniform across donors, and that assumption may not be true. Broadly in line with IMGT annotations, most TCR beta V segments showed up in productive rearrangements about 87% or about 30% of the time in an earlier analysis of roughly 590 of the donors. For the cohort, immune exposure information was limited to CMV serostatus. Because some donors lacked HLA typing at each locus, the association tests relied only on the typed subset. At a false discovery rate of 0.05, a later analysis linked roughly 17,000 TCR beta sequences to specific HLA alleles. The authors suggested that the approach could potentially be extended to other disease states and immunological phenotypes. A further reported finding was that TCR beta sequences accurately predicted the HLA-A and HLA-B alleles for most subjects in the first cohort. Because the 87-base-pair reads could not distinguish some IMGT-functional V segments, including TRBV6-2 and TRBV6-3, those segments were excluded. According to a later analysis, most CMV-associated TCR beta chains appeared to be HLA-restricted, and the HLA associations seemed to be driven largely by CMV exposure. Most TCR sequences were observed very rarely across donors, whereas some public TCRs were present in many individuals. A later analysis found that TCR association rates varied across HLA loci, with DRB1 alleles showing the most associated TCRs and HLA-C alleles the fewest.

The CDR3 runs 14 amino acids, cysteine and phenylalanine included. CDR3 DNA only is kept here, 42 bases in frame from base 1. Reading the germline V gene gives CDR1 KGHSH and CDR2 LQKENI. V was cut back by 3 bases and J by 0 bases, leaving a gap of 6 bases between them. Of note for this clone: Which antigen it targets is not known. Base qualities were left out, and no much larger clone turns up one base away.

The library was obtained by the immunoSEQ multiplex PCR assay. The multiplex PCR relied on a mix of 60 forward primers for TCR Vbeta segments and 13 reverse primers for TCR Jbeta segments. A multiplex PCR assay on genomic DNA amplified the CDR3 region of rearranged TCR beta genes. The Illumina HiSeq System was used to sequence the amplified TCR beta libraries as 87-base-pair reads. From the authors' description of their analysis: A later analysis tallied 70 million to 100 million unique TCR beta chains across the 666 repertoires, and about 12 million of those chains were shared by two or more donors. Raw reads were error-corrected and collapsed into unique sequences by a nearest-neighbor algorithm in which closely related sequences were merged to remove PCR and sequencing errors. Alignment of CDR3 sequences to IMGT reference sequences was used to assign V, D and J gene segments. Each retained sequence needed at least a six-nucleotide match to both a V gene segment and a J gene segment. Rearrangements were called productive when the CDR3 lacked stop codons and stayed in frame with V and J; all others were non-productive. Following IMGT convention, CDR3 was defined as the stretch from the second conserved V-encoded cysteine to the conserved J-encoded phenylalanine. In an earlier analysis of more than 550 of the donors, sequences lacking an unambiguous match to a single V gene segment were excluded. An earlier analysis of 587 of the donors called V segments functional above 56.7% productive rearrangements and segregating when the between-donor standard deviation exceeded 5%. A statistical classification framework was developed to diagnose cytomegalovirus status using the catalog of TCR beta chain sequences. V and J gene assignment, in a later analysis, came from comparing TCR nucleotide sequences with IMGT/GENE-DB human TR gene sequences. In a later analysis, CDR3 sequences and most-parsimonious VDJ recombination scenarios were assigned using the TCRdist pipeline. In a later analysis, each TCR beta chain was defined by its CDR3 amino acid sequence together with its V-gene family, and reads without a unique V-gene family were excluded. As a way to deal with suspected cross-contamination and a sequencing artifact, a later analysis dropped hundreds of nucleotide sequences that were highly shared and had low generation probability. A later analysis calculated a clonal expansion index for each public chain from normalized within-repertoire ranks of inferred template counts. Generation probabilities in a later analysis came from a VDJ recombination model fitted to out-of-frame rearrangements, and those results were checked against IGoR. In a later analysis, TCR-TCR, TCR-HLA and TCR-CMV co-occurrence was scored with hypergeometric tests, and a repertoire-size bias correction was applied to TCR pairs. To estimate false discovery rates, a later analysis permuted the HLA or CMV assignments 20 times. In a later analysis, co-occurring TCRs were grouped using DBSCAN, with TCRdist sequence similarity added in when clustering inside HLA-allele-positive subsets. For co-occurrence clustering, repertoires with fewer than 30,000 or more than 120,000 public chains were excluded, along with four or five repertoires with anomalous nucleotide sharing. What TCRdb holds here is the immuneACCESS table cut down to in-frame rearrangements. Part of the clones is not present; checked against another copy, under half of the missing clones reflect an unresolved V gene, and the others are unexplained. V, J and clone size were drawn from that table, and D and trimming were deduced from the DNA. The table for this sample lists roughly 110,000 clones; about four fifths of them were counted only once. Together, the top ten hold 2% to 3% of the sample.

The cohort consisted of approximately 690 healthy bone marrow donors. At the time of sampling, every cohort member was nominally healthy, though immune exposures that went unrecorded were likely present. The donor tested CMV seropositive, placing the donor among the 250 to 350 seropositive members of the cohort. A peripheral blood sample was provided by each donor, and peripheral blood mononuclear cells were used for TCR beta sequencing. The Qiagen DNeasy Blood Extraction Kit was used to extract genomic DNA from the blood cell samples. The receptor was isolated from a man aged 25 to 45 in good health and CMV-seropositive. Recombination connected TRBV18 to TRBJ1-5; TRBD1 could be the D gene, as 6 bases match. Sequencing was carried out using PBMCs. The sequenced DNA is TGTGCCAGCTCACCGGGGGCTAGCAATCAGCCCCAGCATTTT. It translates as CASSPGASNQPQHF. The variable domain in full, with residues beyond the CDR3 obtained from the reference TRBV18 and TRBJ1-5 genes, is NAGVMQNPRHLVRRRGQEARLRCSPMKGHSHVYWYRQLPEEGLKFMVYLQKENIIDESGMPKERFSAEFPKEGPSILRIQQVVRGDSAAYFCASSPGASNQPQHFGDGTRLSIL.